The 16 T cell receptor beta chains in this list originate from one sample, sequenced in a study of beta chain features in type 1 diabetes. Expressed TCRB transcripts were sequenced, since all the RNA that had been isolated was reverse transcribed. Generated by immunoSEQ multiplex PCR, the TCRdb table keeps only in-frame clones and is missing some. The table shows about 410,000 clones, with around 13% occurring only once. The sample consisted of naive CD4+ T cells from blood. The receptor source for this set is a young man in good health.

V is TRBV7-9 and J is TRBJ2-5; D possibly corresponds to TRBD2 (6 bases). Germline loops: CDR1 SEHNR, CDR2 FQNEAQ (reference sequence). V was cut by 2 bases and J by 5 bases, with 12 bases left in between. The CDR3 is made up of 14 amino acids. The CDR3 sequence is CASSLIVGGETQYF. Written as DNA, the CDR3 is TGTGCCAGCAGCTTAATTGTAGGAGGGGAGACCCAGTACTTC.

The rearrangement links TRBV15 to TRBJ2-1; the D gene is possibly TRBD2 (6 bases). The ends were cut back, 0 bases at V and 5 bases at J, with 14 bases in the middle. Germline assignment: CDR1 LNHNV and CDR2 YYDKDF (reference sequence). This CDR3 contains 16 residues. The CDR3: CATSRDLFAGNNEQFF. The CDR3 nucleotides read TGTGCCACCAGCAGAGATCTTTTCGCGGGAAACAATGAGCAGTTCTTC.

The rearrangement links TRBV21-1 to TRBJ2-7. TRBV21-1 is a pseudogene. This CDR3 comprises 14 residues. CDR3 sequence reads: CASSPGSPGYEQYV. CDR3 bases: TGTGCCAGCAGCCCCGGCTCTCCGGGCTACGAGCAGTACGTC.

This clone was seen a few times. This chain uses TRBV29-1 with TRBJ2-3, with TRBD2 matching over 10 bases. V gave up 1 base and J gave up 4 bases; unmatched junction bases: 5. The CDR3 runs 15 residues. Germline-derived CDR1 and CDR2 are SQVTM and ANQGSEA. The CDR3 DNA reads TGCAGCGTTGAAGGGTTAGCGGGGGGCGCAGATACGCAGTATTTT. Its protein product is CSVEGLAGGADTQYF.

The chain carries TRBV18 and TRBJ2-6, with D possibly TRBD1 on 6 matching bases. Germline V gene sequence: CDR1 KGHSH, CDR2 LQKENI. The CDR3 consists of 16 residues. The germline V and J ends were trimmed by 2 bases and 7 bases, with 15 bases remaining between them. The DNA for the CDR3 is TGTGCCAGCTCACCAAGGGGGTCCCTTGAAGCCAACGTCCTGACTTTC. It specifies CASSPRGSLEANVLTF.

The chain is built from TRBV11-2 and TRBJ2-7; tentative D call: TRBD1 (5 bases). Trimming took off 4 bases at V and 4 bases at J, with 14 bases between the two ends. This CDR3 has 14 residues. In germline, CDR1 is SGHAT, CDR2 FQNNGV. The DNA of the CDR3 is TGTGCCAGCAGCTCCACAGGTACGGATTACGAGCAGTACTTC. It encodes CASSSTGTDYEQYF.

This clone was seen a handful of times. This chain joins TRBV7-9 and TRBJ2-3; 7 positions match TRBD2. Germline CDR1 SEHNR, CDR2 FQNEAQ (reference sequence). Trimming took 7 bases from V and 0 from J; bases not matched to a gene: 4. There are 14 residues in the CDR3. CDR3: CASIGRGSTDTQYF. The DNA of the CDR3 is TGTGCCAGCATTGGGCGGGGGAGCACAGATACGCAGTATTTT.

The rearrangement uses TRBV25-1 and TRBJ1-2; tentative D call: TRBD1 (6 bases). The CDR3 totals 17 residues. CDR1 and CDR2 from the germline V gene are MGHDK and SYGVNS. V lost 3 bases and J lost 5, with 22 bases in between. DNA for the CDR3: TGTGCCAGCAGTGATTTTAACAGGGACAAGGGGCAATATGGCTACACCTTC. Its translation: CASSDFNRDKGQYGYTF.

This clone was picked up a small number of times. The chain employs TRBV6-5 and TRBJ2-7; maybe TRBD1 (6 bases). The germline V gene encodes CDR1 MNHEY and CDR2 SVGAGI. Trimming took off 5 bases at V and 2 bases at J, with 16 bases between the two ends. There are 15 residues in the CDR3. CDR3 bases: TGTGCCAGCAGTCAACGGTGGGACACGACCTACGAGCAGTACTTC. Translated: CASSQRWDTTYEQYF.

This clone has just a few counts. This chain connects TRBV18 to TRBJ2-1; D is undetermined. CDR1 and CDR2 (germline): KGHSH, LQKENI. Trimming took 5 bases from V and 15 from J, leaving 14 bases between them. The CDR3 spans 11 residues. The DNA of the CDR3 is TGTGCCAGCTCAGGTGCGACTCCCTTGTTCTTC. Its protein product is CASSGATPLFF.

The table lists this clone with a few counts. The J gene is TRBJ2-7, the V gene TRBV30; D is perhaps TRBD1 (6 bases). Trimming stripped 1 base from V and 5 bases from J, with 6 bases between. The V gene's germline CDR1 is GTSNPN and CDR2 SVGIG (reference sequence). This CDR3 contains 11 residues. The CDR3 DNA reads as TGTGCCTGGAGTGAGGGGGACGAGCAGTACGTC. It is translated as CAWSEGDEQYV.

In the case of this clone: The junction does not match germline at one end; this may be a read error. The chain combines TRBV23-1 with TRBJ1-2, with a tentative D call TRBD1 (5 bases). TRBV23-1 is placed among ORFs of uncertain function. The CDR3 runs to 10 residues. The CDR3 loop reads CASSQSGRNF. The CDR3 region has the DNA TGCGCCAGCAGTCAATCGGGACGGAACTTC.

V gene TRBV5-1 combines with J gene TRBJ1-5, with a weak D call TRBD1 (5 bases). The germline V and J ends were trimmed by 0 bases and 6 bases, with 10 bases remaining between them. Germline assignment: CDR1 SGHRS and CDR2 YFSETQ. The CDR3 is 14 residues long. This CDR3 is CASSLGQMGQPQHF. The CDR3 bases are TGCGCCAGCAGCTTGGGACAGATGGGTCAGCCCCAGCATTTT.

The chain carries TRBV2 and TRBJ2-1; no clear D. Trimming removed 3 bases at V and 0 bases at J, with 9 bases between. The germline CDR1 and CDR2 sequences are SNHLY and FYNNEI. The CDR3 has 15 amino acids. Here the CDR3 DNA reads TGTGCCAGCAGTGAGAGGTGGGGCTCCTACAATGAGCAGTTCTTC. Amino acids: CASSERWGSYNEQFF.

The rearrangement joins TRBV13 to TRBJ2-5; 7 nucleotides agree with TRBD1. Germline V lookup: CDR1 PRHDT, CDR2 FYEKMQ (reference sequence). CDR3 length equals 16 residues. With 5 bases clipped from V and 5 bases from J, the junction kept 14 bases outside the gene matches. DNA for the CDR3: TGTGCCAGCAGCCCGACCATAGGGGGCTTGTTCGAGACCCAGTACTTC. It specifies CASSPTIGGLFETQYF.

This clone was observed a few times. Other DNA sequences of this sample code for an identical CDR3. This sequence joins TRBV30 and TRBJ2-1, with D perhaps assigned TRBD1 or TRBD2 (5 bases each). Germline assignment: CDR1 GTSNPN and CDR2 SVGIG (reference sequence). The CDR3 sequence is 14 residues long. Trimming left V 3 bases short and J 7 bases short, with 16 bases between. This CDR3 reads CAWRSGRSNNEQFF. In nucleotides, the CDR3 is TGTGCCTGGAGATCGGGACGGAGCAATAATGAGCAGTTCTTC.